This TCR beta chain emerged from a study of siplizumab effects on memory and regulatory T cells. Study-wide results and caveats: Naive T cells appeared more varied than memory cells and looked like key alloresponse contributors. Naive-or-memory phenotypes were unassignable for roughly 80-97% of proliferating CD4+ or CD8+ clones. Proliferating Tregs' suppressive function in siplizumab cultures went unconfirmed.

V shed 5 bases, J shed 0 bases, and the junction held 7 bases outside the gene matches. This CDR3 contains 15 residues. Per germline, CDR1 SGHDT and CDR2 YYEEEE. Points on this clone: Its antigen remains unidentified.

The protocol was immunoSEQ multiplex PCR, while the TCRdb copy is restricted to in-frame clones and leaves out a portion. Of approximately 100,000 clones listed, roughly 91% were seen once; the top ten hold approximately 12%. The chain employs TRBV5-6 and TRBJ2-5; 7 bases are shared with TRBD2. The receptor was derived from a human donor in good health. Sequencing used non-Treg CD4+ T cells sorted from blood. DNA of the CDR3: TGTGCCAGCAGTTGGGGACTACAGTACCAAGAGACCCAGTACTTC. Translated: CASSWGLQYQETQYF.